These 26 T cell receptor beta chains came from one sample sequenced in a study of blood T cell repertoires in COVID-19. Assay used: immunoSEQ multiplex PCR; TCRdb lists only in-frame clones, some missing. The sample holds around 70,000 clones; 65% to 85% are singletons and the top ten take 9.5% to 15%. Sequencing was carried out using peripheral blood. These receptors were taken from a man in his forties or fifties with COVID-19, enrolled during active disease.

CDR3 DNA: TGTGCCAGCAGATCCTCAGACAGTTATAACTATGGCTACACCTTC. As protein: CASRSSDSYNYGYTF. The rearrangement uses TRBV21-1 and TRBJ1-2; the listed D gene, TRBD1, was not tested against the DNA. TRBV21-1 is flagged as a pseudogene. CDR3 length: 15 residues.

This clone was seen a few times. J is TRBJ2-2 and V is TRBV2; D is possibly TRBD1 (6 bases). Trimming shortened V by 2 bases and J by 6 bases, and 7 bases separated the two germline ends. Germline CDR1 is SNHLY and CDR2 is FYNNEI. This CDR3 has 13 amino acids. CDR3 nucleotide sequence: TGTGCCAGCAGTGAACAGGGGTCCGGGGAGCTGTTTTTT. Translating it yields CASSEQGSGELFF. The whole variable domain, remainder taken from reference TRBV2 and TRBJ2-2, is EPEVTQTPSHQVTQMGQEVILRCVPISNHLYFYWYRQILGQKVEFLVSFYNNEISEKSEIFDDQFSVERPDGSNFTLKIRSTKLEDSAMYFCASSEQGSGELFFGEGSRLTVL.

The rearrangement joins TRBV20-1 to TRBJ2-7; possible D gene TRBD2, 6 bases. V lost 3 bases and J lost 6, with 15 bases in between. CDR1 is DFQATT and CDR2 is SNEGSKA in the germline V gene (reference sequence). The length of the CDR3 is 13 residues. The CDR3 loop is CSASREIGGEQYF. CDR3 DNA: TGCAGTGCTAGTAGAGAGATCGGGGGCGAGCAGTACTTC.

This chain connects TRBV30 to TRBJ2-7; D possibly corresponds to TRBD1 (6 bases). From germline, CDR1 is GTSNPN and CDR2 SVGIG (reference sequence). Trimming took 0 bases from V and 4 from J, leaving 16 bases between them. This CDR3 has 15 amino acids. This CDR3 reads CAWSVGRGPLYEQYF. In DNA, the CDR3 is TGTGCCTGGAGTGTAGGCAGGGGTCCGCTTTACGAGCAGTACTTC.

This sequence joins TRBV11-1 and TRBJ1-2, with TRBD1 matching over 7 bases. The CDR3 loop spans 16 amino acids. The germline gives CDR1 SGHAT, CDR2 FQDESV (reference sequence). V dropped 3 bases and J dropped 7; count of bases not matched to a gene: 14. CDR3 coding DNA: TGTGCCAGCAGCTTTTCACAAAAGGGGGCGCCGAGTGGCTACACCTTC. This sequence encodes CASSFSQKGAPSGYTF.

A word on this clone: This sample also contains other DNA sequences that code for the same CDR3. The CDR3, as DNA: TGTGCCAGCAGTTTACAGGGGAGCTCCTACGAGCAGTACTTC. This encodes CASSLQGSSYEQYF. This sequence joins TRBV28 and TRBJ2-7; D is perhaps TRBD1 (6 bases). The CDR3 extends over 14 amino acids. V lost 2 bases and J 0 bases, leaving 8 bases between the germline ends. CDR1 and CDR2 (germline): MDHEN, SYDVKM.

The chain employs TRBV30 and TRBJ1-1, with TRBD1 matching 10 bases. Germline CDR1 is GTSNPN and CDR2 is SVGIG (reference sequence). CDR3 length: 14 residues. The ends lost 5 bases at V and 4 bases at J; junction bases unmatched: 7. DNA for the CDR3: TGTGCCTGGGAAAGGGACAGGGGTGGCACTGAAGCTTTCTTT. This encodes CAWERDRGGTEAFF.

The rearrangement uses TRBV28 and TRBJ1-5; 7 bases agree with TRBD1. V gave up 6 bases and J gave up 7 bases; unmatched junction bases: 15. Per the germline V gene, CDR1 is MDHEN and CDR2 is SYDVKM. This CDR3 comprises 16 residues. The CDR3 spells CASRSTPGGFRQPQHF. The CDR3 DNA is TGTGCCAGCAGATCAACCCCAGGGGGGTTCCGGCAGCCCCAGCATTTT.

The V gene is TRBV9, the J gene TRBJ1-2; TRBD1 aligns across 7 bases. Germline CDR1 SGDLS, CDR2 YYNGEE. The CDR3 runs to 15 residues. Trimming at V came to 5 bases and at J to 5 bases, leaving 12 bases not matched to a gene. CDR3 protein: CASRPLPGQIYGYTF. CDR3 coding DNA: TGTGCCAGCAGACCTCTTCCGGGACAGATTTATGGCTACACCTTC.

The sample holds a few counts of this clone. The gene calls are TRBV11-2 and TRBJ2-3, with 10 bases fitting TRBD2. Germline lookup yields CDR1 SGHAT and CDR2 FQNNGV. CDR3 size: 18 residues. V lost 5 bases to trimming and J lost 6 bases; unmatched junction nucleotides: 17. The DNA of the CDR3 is TGTGCCAGCAGCCCCGGAGGGTTAGCGGGAGGTCGATGGGATACGCAGTATTTT. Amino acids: CASSPGGLAGGRWDTQYF.

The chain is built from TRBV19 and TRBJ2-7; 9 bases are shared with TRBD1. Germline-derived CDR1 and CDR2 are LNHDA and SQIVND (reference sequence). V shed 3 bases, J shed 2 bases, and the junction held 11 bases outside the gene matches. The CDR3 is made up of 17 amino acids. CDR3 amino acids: CASSMRGTGTGTYEQYF. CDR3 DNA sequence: TGTGCCAGTAGTATGAGAGGGACCGGGACAGGGACCTACGAGCAGTACTTC.

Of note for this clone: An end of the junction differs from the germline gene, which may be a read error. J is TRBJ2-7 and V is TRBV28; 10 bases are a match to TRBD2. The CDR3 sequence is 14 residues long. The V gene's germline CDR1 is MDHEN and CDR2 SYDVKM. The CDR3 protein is CASRGLASTYEQYF. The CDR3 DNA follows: TGTGCCAGCAGGGGACTAGCGTCAACCTACGAGCAGTACTTT.

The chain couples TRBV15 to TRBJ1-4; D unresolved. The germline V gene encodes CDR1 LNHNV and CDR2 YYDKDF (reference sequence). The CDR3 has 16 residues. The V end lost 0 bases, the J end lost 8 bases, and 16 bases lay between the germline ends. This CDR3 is CATSREIGLGGEKLFF. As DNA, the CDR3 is TGTGCCACCAGCAGAGAAATTGGGCTCGGAGGAGAAAAACTGTTTTTT.

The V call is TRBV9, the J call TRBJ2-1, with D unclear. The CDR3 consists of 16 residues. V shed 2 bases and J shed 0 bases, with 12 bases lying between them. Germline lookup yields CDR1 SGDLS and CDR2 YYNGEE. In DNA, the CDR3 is TGTGCCAGCAGCGTCTCTGCTAGGAGCTCCTACAATGAGCAGTTCTTC. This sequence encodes CASSVSARSSYNEQFF.

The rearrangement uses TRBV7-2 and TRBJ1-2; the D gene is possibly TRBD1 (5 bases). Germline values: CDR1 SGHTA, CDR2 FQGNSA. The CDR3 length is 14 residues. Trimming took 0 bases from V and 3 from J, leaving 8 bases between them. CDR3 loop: CASSLAEGYYGYTF. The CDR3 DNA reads TGTGCCAGCAGCTTAGCGGAGGGGTACTATGGCTACACCTTC. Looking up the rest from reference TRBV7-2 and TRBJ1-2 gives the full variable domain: GAGVSQSPSNKVTEKGKDVELRCDPISGHTALYWYRQSLGQGLEFLIYFQGNSAPDKSGLPSDRFSAERTGGSVSTLTIQRTQQEDSAVYLCASSLAEGYYGYTFGSGTRLTVV.

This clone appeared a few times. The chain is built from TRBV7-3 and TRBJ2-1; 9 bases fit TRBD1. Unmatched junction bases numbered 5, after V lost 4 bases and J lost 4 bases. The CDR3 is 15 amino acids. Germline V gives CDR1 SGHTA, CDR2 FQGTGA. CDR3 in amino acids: CASSSGTGIYNEQFF. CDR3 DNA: TGTGCCAGCAGCTCCGGGACAGGGATTTACAATGAGCAGTTCTTC. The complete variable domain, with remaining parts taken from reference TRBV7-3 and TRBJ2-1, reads GAGVSQTPSNKVTEKGKYVELRCDPISGHTALYWYRQSLGQGPEFLIYFQGTGAADDSGLPNDRFFAVRPEGSVSTLKIQRTERGDSAVYLCASSSGTGIYNEQFFGPGTRLTVL.

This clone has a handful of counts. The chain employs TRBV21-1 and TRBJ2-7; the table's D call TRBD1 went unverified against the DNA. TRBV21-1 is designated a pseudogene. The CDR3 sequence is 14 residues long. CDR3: CASSTGQVSYEQYF. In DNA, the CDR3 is TGTGCCAGCAGCACAGGACAGGTATCCTACGAGCAGTACTTC.

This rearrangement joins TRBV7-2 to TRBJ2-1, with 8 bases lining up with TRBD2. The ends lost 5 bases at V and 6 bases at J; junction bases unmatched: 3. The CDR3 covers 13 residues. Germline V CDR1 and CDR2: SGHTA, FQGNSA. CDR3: CASSTAGVNEQFF. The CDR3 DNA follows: TGTGCCAGCAGCACAGCGGGAGTCAATGAGCAGTTCTTC. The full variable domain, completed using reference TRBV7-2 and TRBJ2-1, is GAGVSQSPSNKVTEKGKDVELRCDPISGHTALYWYRQSLGQGLEFLIYFQGNSAPDKSGLPSDRFSAERTGGSVSTLTIQRTQQEDSAVYLCASSTAGVNEQFFGPGTRLTVL.

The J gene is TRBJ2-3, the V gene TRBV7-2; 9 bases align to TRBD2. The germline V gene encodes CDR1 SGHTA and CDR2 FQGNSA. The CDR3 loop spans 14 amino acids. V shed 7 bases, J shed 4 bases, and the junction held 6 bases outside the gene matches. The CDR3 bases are TGTGCCAGCACCTTTAGCGGGAGCCCAGATACGCAGTATTTT. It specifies CASTFSGSPDTQYF.

The CDR3 region has the DNA TGTGCCAGCAGCCAAGATAGGCGTGGCAGGGTGAGACCCTACGAGCAGTACTTC. Its translation is CASSQDRRGRVRPYEQYF. The rearrangement joins TRBV4-2 to TRBJ2-7; D may be TRBD1 (5 bases). The CDR3 loop spans 18 amino acids. Trimming removed 0 bases from V and 2 bases from J, with 20 bases in between. CDR1 LGHNA and CDR2 YNFKEQ come from the germline V gene.

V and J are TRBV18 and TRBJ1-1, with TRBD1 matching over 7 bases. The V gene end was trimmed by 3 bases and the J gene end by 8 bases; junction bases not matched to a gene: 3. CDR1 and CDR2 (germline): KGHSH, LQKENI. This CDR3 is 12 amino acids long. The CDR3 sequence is CASSPDRPEAFF. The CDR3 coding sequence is TGTGCCAGCTCACCGGACAGGCCCGAAGCTTTCTTT.

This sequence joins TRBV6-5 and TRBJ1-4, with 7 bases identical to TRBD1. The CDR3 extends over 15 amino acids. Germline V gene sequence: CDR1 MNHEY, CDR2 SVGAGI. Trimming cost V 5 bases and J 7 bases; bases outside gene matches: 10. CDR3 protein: CASSRRQGGSEKLFF. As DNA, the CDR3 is TGTGCCAGCAGTCGACGACAGGGAGGCAGTGAAAAACTGTTTTTT.

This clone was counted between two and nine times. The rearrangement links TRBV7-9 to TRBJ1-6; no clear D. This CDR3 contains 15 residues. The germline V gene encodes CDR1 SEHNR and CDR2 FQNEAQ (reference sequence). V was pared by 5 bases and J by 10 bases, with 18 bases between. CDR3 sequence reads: CASSAQVVGWSPLHF. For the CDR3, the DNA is TGTGCCAGCAGCGCCCAGGTGGTTGGGTGGTCACCCCTCCACTTT.

As DNA, the CDR3 is TGTGCCAGCAGCGTATCGGGAGCGGGTTTTGGGACCCAGTACTTC. Amino acid sequence: CASSVSGAGFGTQYF. The gene calls are TRBV9 and TRBJ2-5; tentatively, D is TRBD2 (6 bases). This CDR3 has 15 residues. CDR1 and CDR2 from the germline V gene are SGDLS and YYNGEE. Trimming took 1 base from V and 7 from J, leaving 17 bases between them. The variable domain in full, completed from reference TRBV9 and TRBJ2-5, reads DSGVTQTPKHLITATGQRVTLRCSPRSGDLSVYWYQQSLDQGLQFLIQYYNGEERAKGNILERFSAQQFPDLHSELNLSSLELGDSALYFCASSVSGAGFGTQYFGPGTRLLVL.

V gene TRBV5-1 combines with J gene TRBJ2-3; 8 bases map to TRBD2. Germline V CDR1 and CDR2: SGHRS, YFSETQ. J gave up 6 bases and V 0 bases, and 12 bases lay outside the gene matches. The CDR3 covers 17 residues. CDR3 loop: CASSLGSGGGPRDTQYF. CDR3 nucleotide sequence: TGCGCCAGCAGCTTGGGGTCTGGCGGGGGGCCGAGGGATACGCAGTATTTT.

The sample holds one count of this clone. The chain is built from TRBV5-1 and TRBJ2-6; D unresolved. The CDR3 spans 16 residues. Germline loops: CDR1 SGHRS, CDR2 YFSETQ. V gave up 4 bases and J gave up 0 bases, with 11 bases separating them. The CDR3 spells CASSRAVTSGANVLTF. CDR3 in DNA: TGCGCCAGCAGCCGCGCGGTAACCTCTGGGGCCAACGTCCTGACTTTC.